The clone carrying this TCR beta chain was picked up many times. Its cognate antigen is unknown. The entry originates in a study of T cells after yellow fever vaccination. Study conclusions and caveats: Subsequent booster samples again held most clones from primary vaccination (around 96% CD4, approximately 86% CD8). Shared CD4/CD8 clonotypes were a small share, likely from convergent recombination.

The CDR3 runs 17 residues. The ends lost 1 base at V and 0 bases at J; junction bases unmatched: 5. 5'RACE template switching generated TCR cDNA, adding a universal primer site and UMIs. TCRdb re-called the 5' RACE reads with MiXCR, one entry per CDR3 protein. The sample comprises tens of thousands of distinct CDR3 sequences, approximately 7.4% of which are singletons, and less than 40% rests with the top ten. The receptor was derived from a man aged 25 to 45 who received the YFV17D yellow fever vaccine. The chain recombines TRBV12-3 or TRBV12-4 with TRBJ2-1, with 8 bases identical to TRBD2. The material was CD8+ T cells sorted from PBMCs, obtained 15 days after the yellow fever booster vaccination. The CDR3 region has the DNA TGTGCCAGCAGTTTAGGGACTAGCAGTCTCTCCTACAATGAGCAGTTCTTC. Translating gives CASSLGTSSLSYNEQFF.